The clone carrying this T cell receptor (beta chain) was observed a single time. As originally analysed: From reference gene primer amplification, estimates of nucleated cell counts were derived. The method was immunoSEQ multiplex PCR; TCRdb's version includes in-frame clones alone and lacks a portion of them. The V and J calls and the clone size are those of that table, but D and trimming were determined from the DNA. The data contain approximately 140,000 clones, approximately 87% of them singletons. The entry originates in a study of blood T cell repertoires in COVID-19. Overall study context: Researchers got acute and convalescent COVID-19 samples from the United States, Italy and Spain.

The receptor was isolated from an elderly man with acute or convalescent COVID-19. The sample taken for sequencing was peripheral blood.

The DNA for the CDR3 is TGTGCCAGCAGTCCCTTTGTTGGGGCGCATGGCTACACCTTC. Its translation: CASSPFVGAHGYTF. V and J are TRBV6-5 and TRBJ1-2, with D maybe TRBD1 (5 bases). CDR3 length equals 14 residues. Trimming removed 5 bases from V and 6 bases from J, with 16 bases in between. CDR1 is MNHEY and CDR2 is SVGAGI in the germline V gene.